This T cell receptor beta chain was observed in a study of blood T cell repertoires in COVID-19. Study-level information: There were acute and convalescent COVID-19 samples, and they came from the United States, Italy and Spain.

Clinical histories supplied by participants themselves formed the basis of cohort assignment. The V end was cut by 5 bases, the J end by 6 bases, with 7 bases between. The germline V gene has CDR1 MNHEY and CDR2 SVGAGI. This CDR3 contains 12 residues. In the original processing: It was from reference gene primer amplification that nucleated cell counts were estimated. Sequencing was performed with immunoSEQ multiplex PCR; in TCRdb, only in-frame clones are kept and a portion is missing. Clone size and V and J calls were adopted from that table, with D and trimming inferred from the DNA. The table has fewer than 200,000 clones, roughly 80% seen once.

Sample: PBMCs or T cells enriched from blood (not recorded which). The J gene is TRBJ2-2, the V gene TRBV6-5, with D possibly matching TRBD2 (6 bases). The sequence came from a woman aged 45-60 years who had recovered from COVID-19. CDR3 sequence: CASSRGAGELFF. CDR3 bases: TGTGCCAGCAGTCGCGGGGCCGGGGAGCTGTTTTTT.